This is a list of T cell receptor beta chains from one sample in a study of T cell responses to AZD1222 COVID-19 vaccine. This table comes from immunoSEQ multiplex PCR, and its TCRdb copy is limited to in-frame clones, with some not included. Among around 170,000 clones listed, approximately 91% were seen once. The sequenced sample was peripheral blood, obtained on day 0 of AZD1222 vaccination. The receptors were gathered from an adult in good health. Both conserved end residues are part of each CDR3. Fields, in order: D gene, J gene, clone size, V gene, CDR3 DNA, CDR3 protein. D genes are given only for firm matches. For some rows the clone size is stated as once, few or many, or as a class when expanded; others skip it.

D: .; J: TRBJ2-2; size: .; V: TRBV6-5; DNA: TGTGCCAGCAGTTACTCGCTGGTAGTCGGGGGCGGGGAGCTGTTTTTT; CDR3: CASSYSLVVGGGELFF
D: .; J: TRBJ2-2; size: .; V: TRBV3-1/TRBV3-2; DNA: TGTGCCAGCAGCCAAGACCAGGGATGGAACACCGGGGAGCTGTTTTTT; CDR3: CASSQDQGWNTGELFF
D: TRBD1; J: TRBJ1-5; size: .; V: TRBV6-4; DNA: TGTGCCAGCAGCCCTACAGGGGGGAGAAATCAGCCCCAGCATTTT; CDR3: CASSPTGGRNQPQHF
D: TRBD2; J: TRBJ2-7; size: .; V: TRBV7-8; DNA: TGTGCCAGCAGCCCACAGGTGGTTGCGGGAGATTTTTACGAGCAGTACTTC; CDR3: CASSPQVVAGDFYEQYF
D: .; J: TRBJ1-4; size: .; V: TRBV19; DNA: TGTGCCAGTAGCAAACCCCACGACGTGTATGAAAAACTGTTTTTT; CDR3: CASSKPHDVYEKLFF
D: .; J: TRBJ1-3; size: once; V: TRBV19; DNA: TGTGCCAGTACCCAAGTGGGACGCTCTGGAAACACCATATATTTT; CDR3: CASTQVGRSGNTIYF
D: .; J: TRBJ2-2; size: .; V: TRBV19; DNA: TGTGCCAGTCATCAGGAGTACACCGGGGAGCTGTTTTTT; CDR3: CASHQEYTGELFF
D: .; J: TRBJ2-2; size: .; V: TRBV2; DNA: TGTGCCAGCAGCTCGGATGTTCAGGGGACGGTGTTTTTT; CDR3: CASSSDVQGTVFF
D: .; J: TRBJ1-6; size: .; V: TRBV9; DNA: TGTGCCAGCAGCGGTAGGGAGGAGGATTCGAGCAATTCACCCCTCCACTTT; CDR3: CASSGREEDSSNSPLHF
D: .; J: TRBJ2-5; size: .; V: TRBV7-6; DNA: TGTGCCAGCAGCTTGGAGGGGCCGCGTTTGGCCCAGTACTTC; CDR3: CASSLEGPRLAQYF
D: TRBD1; J: TRBJ2-7; size: .; V: TRBV24-1; DNA: TGTGCCACCAGCCGGACAGGGGGCGCCGAGCAGTACTTC; CDR3: CATSRTGGAEQYF
D: .; J: TRBJ2-5; size: few; V: TRBV6-5; DNA: TGTGCCAGCAGTTACTCGAGTGGGGGGCGAGAGACCCAGTACTTC; CDR3: CASSYSSGGRETQYF
D: .; J: TRBJ2-6; size: .; V: TRBV28; DNA: TGTGCCAGCAGTTTTGGGAGGGGGCTTGGGGCCAACGTCCTGACTTTC; CDR3: CASSFGRGLGANVLTF
D: TRBD1; J: TRBJ1-4; size: .; V: TRBV5-1; DNA: TGCGCCAGCAGCGATGTGACAGGGAATAATGAAAAACTGTTTTTT; CDR3: CASSDVTGNNEKLFF
D: .; J: TRBJ1-1; size: .; V: TRBV3-1/TRBV3-2; DNA: TGTGCCAGCAGCCAGGGCCTCGGACGGCTGAACACTGAAGCTTTCTTT; CDR3: CASSQGLGRLNTEAFF
D: TRBD1; J: TRBJ2-2; size: .; V: TRBV15; DNA: TGTGCCACCAAGGGGGCAAACAAAAACACCGGGGAGCTGTTTTTT; CDR3: CATKGANKNTGELFF